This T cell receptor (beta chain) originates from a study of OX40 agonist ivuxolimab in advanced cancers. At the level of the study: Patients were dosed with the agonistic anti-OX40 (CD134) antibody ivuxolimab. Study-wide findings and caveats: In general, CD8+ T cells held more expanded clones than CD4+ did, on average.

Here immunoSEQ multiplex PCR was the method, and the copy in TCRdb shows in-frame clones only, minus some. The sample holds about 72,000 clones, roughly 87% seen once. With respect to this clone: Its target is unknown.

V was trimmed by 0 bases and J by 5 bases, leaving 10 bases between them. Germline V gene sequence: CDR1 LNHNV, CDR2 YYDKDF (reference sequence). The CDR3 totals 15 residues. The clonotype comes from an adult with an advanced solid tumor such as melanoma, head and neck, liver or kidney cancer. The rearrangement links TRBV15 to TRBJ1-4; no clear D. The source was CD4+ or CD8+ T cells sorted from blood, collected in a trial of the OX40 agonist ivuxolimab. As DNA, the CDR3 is TGTGCCACCAGCAGAGATAAGCAGAAAAATGAAAAACTGTTTTTT. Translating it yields CATSRDKQKNEKLFF.